This entry concerns a single T cell receptor (beta chain). The CDR3 contains 13 residues. Germline CDR1 LNHDA, CDR2 SQIVND (reference sequence). V was trimmed by 2 bases and J by 3 bases, leaving 7 bases between them. The entry originates in a study of T cell responses to AZD1222 COVID-19 vaccine. Measured with immunoSEQ multiplex PCR; TCRdb has only the in-frame clones, and not every one. The table includes over 70,000 clones, 88% detected once. Sequenced here: peripheral blood, sampled on day 0 of AZD1222 vaccination. The V and J genes are TRBV19 and TRBJ1-1; no clear D. This sequence originates from an adult in good health. Here the CDR3 DNA reads TGTGCCAGTAGTATATCAAGGGACACTGAAGCTTTCTTT. Translation: CASSISRDTEAFF.